Below, 29 T cell receptor beta chains from the same sample are listed, as sequenced in a study of T cell responses to AZD1222 COVID-19 vaccine. The table came from immunoSEQ multiplex PCR; TCRdb's copy has only in-frame clones and leaves some out. The data show 100,000 to 150,000 clones, roughly 90% seen once. The source material was peripheral blood, sampled on day 0 of AZD1222 vaccination. The source is an adult in good health.

In DNA form, the CDR3 reads TGTGCCAGCAGCGTAGTGTCCCTAGCGGGCAATGAGCAGTTCTTC. Its translation is CASSVVSLAGNEQFF. This rearrangement joins TRBV9 to TRBJ2-1; TRBD2 agrees at 8 bases. From germline, CDR1 is SGDLS and CDR2 YYNGEE. The junction had 5 bases not matched to a gene; V was cut back by 0 bases and J by 6 bases. CDR3 length: 15 residues.

V and J are TRBV6-2 or TRBV6-3 and TRBJ1-5; no reliable D call. Trimming pared 5 bases from V and 0 bases from J, leaving 11 bases between. This CDR3 is 15 amino acids long. Germline V gene data show CDR1 as MNHEY and CDR2 as SVGEGT. CDR3 DNA sequence: TGTGCCAGCAGTCCCCGGGGTGTTAGCAATCAGCCCCAGCATTTT. It specifies CASSPRGVSNQPQHF.

The chain carries TRBV25-1 and TRBJ1-6, with 8 bases aligning to TRBD1. CDR3 length equals 18 residues. Germline-derived CDR1 and CDR2 are MGHDK and SYGVNS. Germline trimming cut 6 bases from V and 0 bases from J; bases unmatched to any gene: 10. The CDR3 nucleotides read TGTGCCAGCAGGCCCCAGGGGGCGCGGGCCTCCTATAATTCACCCCTCCACTTT. Translation: CASRPQGARASYNSPLHF.

This chain links TRBV5-1 with TRBJ2-2; D unresolved. The CDR3 runs to 14 residues. Germline V CDR1 and CDR2: SGHRS, YFSETQ. Trimming left V 0 bases short and J 5 bases short, with 8 bases between. CDR3 protein: CASSLAATTGELFF. CDR3 DNA sequence: TGCGCCAGCAGCTTGGCCGCCACTACCGGGGAGCTGTTTTTT.

The genes are TRBV6-2 or TRBV6-3 and TRBJ2-7, with 9 bases lining up with TRBD2. V lost 0 bases and J lost 1; bases outside the gene matches: 16. In germline, CDR1 is MNHEY, CDR2 SVGEGT. The CDR3 has 20 amino acids. The DNA of the CDR3 is TGTGCCAGCAGTTACTCCATAGTCCTAGCGGGGAAACAAGAATCCTACGAGCAGTACTTC. This gives the protein CASSYSIVLAGKQESYEQYF.

V gene TRBV3-1 (or the pseudogene TRBV3-2) combines with J gene TRBJ2-3; 9 bases line up with TRBD1. This CDR3 contains 17 residues. CDR1 LGHDT and CDR2 YNNKEL come from the germline V gene (reference sequence). J was trimmed by 0 bases and V by 3 bases; bases with no gene match: 7. The CDR3 protein is CASSQESTGGSTDTQYF. CDR3 nucleotide sequence: TGTGCCAGCAGCCAGGAGTCGACAGGGGGTAGCACAGATACGCAGTATTTT.

This chain joins TRBV29-1 and TRBJ2-1; D might be TRBD1 or TRBD2, each matching 5 bases. CDR1 is SQVTM, CDR2 ANQGSEA, per germline. Trimming shortened V by 6 bases and J by 8 bases, and 14 bases separated the two germline ends. The CDR3 has 12 residues. This CDR3 is CSVPWGYHEQFF. The CDR3 DNA sequence: TGCAGCGTCCCTTGGGGGTACCATGAGCAGTTCTTC.

This sequence joins TRBV6-5 and TRBJ1-5; D not certain. This CDR3 contains 13 residues. Germline assignment: CDR1 MNHEY and CDR2 SVGAGI. The V end lost 4 bases, the J end lost 10 bases, and 14 bases lay between the germline ends. CDR3 sequence reads: CASSFSPLDPQHF. In DNA, the CDR3 is TGTGCCAGCAGTTTTTCCCCCCTCGACCCCCAGCATTTT.

The chain employs TRBV5-1 and TRBJ1-2, with D uncertain. The germline gives CDR1 SGHRS, CDR2 YFSETQ. This CDR3 has 14 amino acids. With 0 bases removed from V and 7 bases from J, the gap between germline ends came to 13 bases. The CDR3 sequence: CASSLERSSGGYTF. The CDR3 DNA reads TGCGCCAGCAGCTTGGAGAGGTCTTCGGGTGGCTACACCTTC.

The J gene is TRBJ2-1, the V gene TRBV3-1 (or the pseudogene TRBV3-2), with D maybe TRBD2 (5 bases). Trimming cost V 4 bases and J 4 bases, with 17 bases left between them. The CDR3 sequence is 16 residues long. Germline CDR1 and CDR2: LGHDT and YNNKEL (reference sequence). CDR3 sequence: CASSPATAGRYNEQFF. The CDR3 DNA is TGTGCCAGCAGCCCAGCTACGGCGGGCCGATACAATGAGCAGTTCTTC.

The V gene is TRBV5-4, the J gene TRBJ1-2; D gene unclear. This CDR3 is 13 amino acids long. The V end was cut by 1 base, the J end by 8 bases, with 12 bases between. CDR1 and CDR2 (germline): SGHNT, YYREEE (reference sequence). The CDR3 reads CASSLSGLYGYTF. The CDR3 coding sequence is TGTGCCAGCAGCTTGTCAGGTCTTTACGGCTACACCTTC.

The chain recombines TRBV29-1 with TRBJ1-1; maybe TRBD1 (5 bases). V shed 6 bases and J shed 6 bases, with 14 bases lying between them. There are 12 residues in the CDR3. Germline V CDR1 and CDR2: SQVTM, ANQGSEA. The CDR3 region is CSVTGPGAEAFF. As DNA, the CDR3 is TGCAGCGTGACGGGACCGGGGGCTGAAGCTTTCTTT. Full variable domain (missing parts from reference TRBV29-1 and TRBJ1-1): SAVISQKPSRDICQRGTSLTIQCQVDSQVTMMFWYRQQPGQSLTLIATANQGSEATYESGFVIDKFPISRPNLTFSTLTVSNMSPEDSSIYLCSVTGPGAEAFFGQGTRLTVV.

The chain carries TRBV24-1 and TRBJ2-2, with D possibly being TRBD1 or TRBD2 (5 bases each). CDR1 and CDR2 (germline): KGHDR, SFDVKD. Trimming cost V 3 bases and J 6 bases, with 19 bases left between them. The CDR3 contains 17 residues. CDR3 in DNA: TGTGCCACCAGTGATCAAGCCGGGACCCCGGGCCCCGGGGAGCTGTTTTTT. Protein product: CATSDQAGTPGPGELFF.

The chain combines TRBV6-4 with TRBJ2-2; D unclear. CDR1 and CDR2 (germline): MRHNA, SNTAGT. The V and J ends lost 4 bases and 5 bases respectively, with 17 bases between them. CDR3 size: 16 residues. The CDR3 sequence is CASSARPVSGTGELFF. CDR3 bases: TGTGCCAGCAGTGCCCGCCCAGTTTCGGGTACCGGGGAGCTGTTTTTT.

This chain connects TRBV27 to TRBJ1-1; the D gene is possibly TRBD1 (6 bases). V lost 4 bases to trimming and J lost 0 bases, with 12 bases between them. The CDR3 totals 15 residues. Germline V gives CDR1 MNHEY, CDR2 SMNVEV (reference sequence). The DNA for the CDR3 is TGTGCCAGCAGTTCCGCGGACAGATTGAACACTGAAGCTTTCTTT. Encoded protein: CASSSADRLNTEAFF.

This chain joins TRBV25-1 and TRBJ2-7; TRBD2 matches at 12 bases. The germline V gene has CDR1 MGHDK and CDR2 SYGVNS. The CDR3 is made up of 16 amino acids. With 3 bases clipped from V and 1 base from J, the junction kept 4 bases outside the gene matches. CDR3 protein: CASSDSGTSGSYEQYF. The CDR3 DNA is TGTGCCAGCAGTGACTCCGGGACTAGCGGGTCCTACGAGCAGTACTTC.

The rearrangement links TRBV5-5 to TRBJ1-5; TRBD1 agrees at 12 bases. Looked up from germline, CDR1 is SGHKS and CDR2 is YYEKEE (reference sequence). The CDR3 has 16 amino acids. V trimming: 4 bases; J trimming: 3 bases; junction bases outside the gene matches: 5. The CDR3 sequence: CASSQGTGGSNQPQHF. CDR3 coding DNA: TGTGCCAGCAGCCAGGGGACAGGGGGCTCCAATCAGCCCCAGCATTTT.

This sequence joins TRBV5-6 and TRBJ1-2; D is perhaps TRBD1 (6 bases). The CDR3 contains 15 residues. The germline gives CDR1 SGHDT, CDR2 YYEEEE. V lost 0 bases and J 7 bases, leaving 16 bases between the germline ends. The CDR3 spells CASSLGRGGVRGYTF. In DNA, the CDR3 is TGTGCCAGCAGCTTGGGCAGGGGAGGAGTCCGTGGCTACACCTTC.

This clone turned up a few times. V is TRBV10-3 and J is TRBJ1-1, with D uncertain. The germline V gene encodes CDR1 ENHRY and CDR2 SYGVKD. The CDR3 runs to 13 residues. The V and J ends lost 3 bases and 0 bases respectively, with 5 bases between them. DNA of the CDR3: TGTGCCATCAGTGAATGGGTGAACACTGAAGCTTTCTTT. It codes for CAISEWVNTEAFF.

The rearrangement links TRBV27 to TRBJ2-7; no reliable D call. The CDR3 spans 14 residues. V lost 0 bases and J 0 bases, leaving 6 bases between the germline ends. Per the germline V gene, CDR1 is MNHEY and CDR2 is SMNVEV (reference sequence). The CDR3 DNA follows: TGTGCCAGCAGTTTATCGCGCAGCTCCTACGAGCAGTACTTC. Translating gives CASSLSRSSYEQYF.

The V gene is TRBV19, the J gene TRBJ2-2; TRBD2 agrees at 10 bases. The V gene's germline CDR1 is LNHDA and CDR2 SQIVND (reference sequence). The CDR3 runs 14 residues. Unmatched junction bases numbered 3, after V lost 5 bases and J lost 6 bases. The chain's CDR3 is CASSLAGVPGELFF. The CDR3 DNA sequence: TGTGCCAGTAGTCTAGCGGGAGTCCCCGGGGAGCTGTTTTTT.

The chain joins TRBV15 to TRBJ2-1; D is possibly TRBD2 (6 bases). Germline-derived CDR1 and CDR2 are LNHNV and YYDKDF (reference sequence). CDR3 length equals 15 residues. V was trimmed by 1 base and J by 3 bases, leaving 10 bases between them. The CDR3 sequence is CATSRVRAGYNEQFF. In nucleotides, the CDR3 is TGTGCCACCAGCAGAGTTCGAGCGGGCTACAATGAGCAGTTCTTC. Using reference TRBV15 and TRBJ2-1 for the parts outside the CDR3, the full variable domain is DAMVIQNPRYQVTQFGKPVTLSCSQTLNHNVMYWYQQKSSQAPKLLFHYYDKDFNNEADTPDNFQSRRPNTSFCFLDIRSPGLGDTAMYLCATSRVRAGYNEQFFGPGTRLTVL.

This rearrangement joins TRBV7-2 to TRBJ1-1; no definite D call. V lost 3 bases, J lost 4 bases, and 9 bases lay in between. Germline values: CDR1 SGHTA, CDR2 FQGNSA. The CDR3 totals 13 residues. The CDR3 DNA sequence: TGTGCCAGCAGCTTTACGGCGAGCACTGAAGCTTTCTTT. It yields the protein CASSFTASTEAFF. The full variable domain, with the rest looked up from reference TRBV7-2 and TRBJ1-1, is GAGVSQSPSNKVTEKGKDVELRCDPISGHTALYWYRQSLGQGLEFLIYFQGNSAPDKSGLPSDRFSAERTGGSVSTLTIQRTQQEDSAVYLCASSFTASTEAFFGQGTRLTVV.

The rearrangement joins TRBV18 to TRBJ2-7, with 7 positions matching TRBD2. Germline-derived CDR1 and CDR2 are KGHSH and LQKENI. J lost 7 bases, V lost 2 bases, and 2 bases had no gene match. This CDR3 is 12 amino acids long. CDR3 sequence reads: CASSPREGEQYF. Written as DNA, the CDR3 is TGTGCCAGCTCACCAAGGGAGGGAGAGCAGTACTTC.

This chain connects TRBV29-1 to TRBJ1-2, with D unclear. Germline CDR1 SQVTM, CDR2 ANQGSEA. V shed 0 bases and J shed 7 bases, with 12 bases lying between them. The CDR3 sequence is 13 residues long. The DNA of the CDR3 is TGCAGCGTTGAAGATCGATGGGATCGTGGCTACACCTTC. It codes for CSVEDRWDRGYTF.

The V gene is TRBV6-6, the J gene TRBJ2-7, with D perhaps matching TRBD1 or TRBD2 (5 bases each). V was cut by 6 bases and J by 2 bases, with 11 bases left in between. Germline values: CDR1 MNHNY, CDR2 SVGAGI (reference sequence). The CDR3 contains 13 residues. In DNA, the CDR3 is TGTGCCAGCAGAGAAGGGACGGCCTACGAGCAGTACTTC. This gives the protein CASREGTAYEQYF.

The CDR3 nucleotides read TGTGCCAGCAGCTTACAGGGGGCAGATACGCAGTATTTT. It translates to CASSLQGADTQYF. This chain uses TRBV11-3 with TRBJ2-3; 7 bases map to TRBD1. This CDR3 spans 13 amino acids. Germline V lookup: CDR1 SGHNT, CDR2 YENEEA. The trim removed 2 bases at V and 4 bases at J, leaving 0 bases unmatched.

V usage is TRBV3-1 (or the pseudogene TRBV3-2) and J usage is TRBJ2-5; the D gene is possibly TRBD2 (6 bases). CDR3 size: 14 residues. V was clipped by 2 bases and J by 5 bases, with 12 bases between them. Looked up from germline, CDR1 is LGHDT and CDR2 is YNNKEL (reference sequence). Written as DNA, the CDR3 is TGTGCCAGCAGCCAATCGAGCGGGCGCGAGACCCAGTACTTC. It encodes CASSQSSGRETQYF.

V and J are TRBV7-8 and TRBJ1-4; D gene uncertain. Germline V gene lookup returns CDR1 SGHVS and CDR2 FQNEAQ. Trimming shortened V by 5 bases and J by 8 bases, and 12 bases separated the two germline ends. The CDR3 extends over 13 amino acids. The CDR3 reads CASSPQGSEKLFF. In DNA form, the CDR3 reads TGTGCCAGCAGCCCCCAAGGGTCCGAAAAACTGTTTTTT.